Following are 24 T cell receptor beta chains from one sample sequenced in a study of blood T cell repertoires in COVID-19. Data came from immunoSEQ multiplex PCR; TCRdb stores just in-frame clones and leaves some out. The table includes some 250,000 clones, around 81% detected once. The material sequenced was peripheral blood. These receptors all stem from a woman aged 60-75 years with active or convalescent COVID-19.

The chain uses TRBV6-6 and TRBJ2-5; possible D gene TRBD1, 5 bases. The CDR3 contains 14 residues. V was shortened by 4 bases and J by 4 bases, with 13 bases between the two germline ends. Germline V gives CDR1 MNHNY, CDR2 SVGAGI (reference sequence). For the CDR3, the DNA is TGTGCCAGCAGTTCTGTAGGGGCAGGAGAGACCCAGTACTTC. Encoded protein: CASSSVGAGETQYF.

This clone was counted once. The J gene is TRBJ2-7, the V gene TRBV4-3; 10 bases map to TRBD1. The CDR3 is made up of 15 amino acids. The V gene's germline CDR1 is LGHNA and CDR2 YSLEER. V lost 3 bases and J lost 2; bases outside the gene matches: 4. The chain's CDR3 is CASSQGTGDPYEQYF. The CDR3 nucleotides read TGCGCCAGCAGCCAGGGGACAGGGGATCCCTACGAGCAGTACTTC.

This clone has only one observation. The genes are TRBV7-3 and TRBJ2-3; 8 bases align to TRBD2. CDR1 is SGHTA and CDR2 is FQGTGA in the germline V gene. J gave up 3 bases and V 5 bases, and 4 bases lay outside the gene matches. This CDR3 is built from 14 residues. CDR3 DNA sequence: TGTGCCAGCAGCAGGGGGACTAGTACAGATACGCAGTATTTT. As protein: CASSRGTSTDTQYF. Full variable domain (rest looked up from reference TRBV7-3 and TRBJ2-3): GAGVSQTPSNKVTEKGKYVELRCDPISGHTALYWYRQSLGQGPEFLIYFQGTGAADDSGLPNDRFFAVRPEGSVSTLKIQRTERGDSAVYLCASSRGTSTDTQYFGPGTRLTVL.

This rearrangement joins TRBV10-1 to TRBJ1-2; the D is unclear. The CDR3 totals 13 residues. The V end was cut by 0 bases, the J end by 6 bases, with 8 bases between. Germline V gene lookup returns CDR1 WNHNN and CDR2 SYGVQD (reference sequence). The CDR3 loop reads CASSESGVHGYTF. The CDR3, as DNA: TGCGCCAGCAGTGAGTCCGGGGTCCATGGCTACACCTTC.

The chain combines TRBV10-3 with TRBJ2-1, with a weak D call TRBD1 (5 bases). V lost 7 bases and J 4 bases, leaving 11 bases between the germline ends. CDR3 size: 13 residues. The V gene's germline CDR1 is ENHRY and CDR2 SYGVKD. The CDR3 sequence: CAINQGSYNEQFF. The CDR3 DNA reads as TGTGCCATCAATCAGGGCTCATACAATGAGCAGTTCTTC.

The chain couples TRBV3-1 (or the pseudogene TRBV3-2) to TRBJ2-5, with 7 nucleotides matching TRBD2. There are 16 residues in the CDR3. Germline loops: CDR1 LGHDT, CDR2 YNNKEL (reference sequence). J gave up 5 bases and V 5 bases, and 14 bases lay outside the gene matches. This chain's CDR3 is CASSTAQKRGAETQYF. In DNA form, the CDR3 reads TGTGCCAGCAGCACGGCCCAAAAGCGGGGTGCGGAGACCCAGTACTTC.

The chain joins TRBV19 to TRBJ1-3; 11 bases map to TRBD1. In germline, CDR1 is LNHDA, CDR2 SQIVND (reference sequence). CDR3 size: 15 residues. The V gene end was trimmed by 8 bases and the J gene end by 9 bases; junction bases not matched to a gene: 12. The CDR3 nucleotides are TGTGCCAGTGGCCGGACAGGGGGCACTTACGGCACCATATATTTT. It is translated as CASGRTGGTYGTIYF.

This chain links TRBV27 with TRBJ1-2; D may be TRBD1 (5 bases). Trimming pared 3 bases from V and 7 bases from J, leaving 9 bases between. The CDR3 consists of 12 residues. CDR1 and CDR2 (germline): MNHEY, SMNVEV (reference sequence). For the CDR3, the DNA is TGTGCCAGCAGTTTCGGGGGGGTTGGCTACACCTTC. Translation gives CASSFGGVGYTF.

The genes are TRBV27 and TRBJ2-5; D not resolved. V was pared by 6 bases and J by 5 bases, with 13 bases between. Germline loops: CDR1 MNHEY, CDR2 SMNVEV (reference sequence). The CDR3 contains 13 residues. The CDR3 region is CASSPRSYETQYF. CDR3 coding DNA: TGTGCCAGCAGCCCCCGGTCCTACGAGACCCAGTACTTC.

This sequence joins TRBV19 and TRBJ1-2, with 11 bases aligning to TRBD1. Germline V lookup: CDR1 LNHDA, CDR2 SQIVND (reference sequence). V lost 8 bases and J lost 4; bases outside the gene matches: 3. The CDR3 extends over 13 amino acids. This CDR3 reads CASWDRGTYGYTF. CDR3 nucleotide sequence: TGTGCCAGTTGGGACAGGGGGACCTATGGCTACACCTTC.

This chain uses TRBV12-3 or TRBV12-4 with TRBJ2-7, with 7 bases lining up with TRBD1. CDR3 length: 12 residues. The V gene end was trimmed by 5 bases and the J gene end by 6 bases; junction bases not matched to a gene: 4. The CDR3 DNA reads TGTGCCAGCAGTATGACAGGGATCGAGCAGTACTTC. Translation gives CASSMTGIEQYF.

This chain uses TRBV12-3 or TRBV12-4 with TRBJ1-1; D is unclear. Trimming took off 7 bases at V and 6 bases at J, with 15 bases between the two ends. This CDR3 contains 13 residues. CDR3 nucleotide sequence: TGTGCCAGCAACCTGAAAGTTGGGCCTGAAGCTTTCTTT. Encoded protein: CASNLKVGPEAFF.

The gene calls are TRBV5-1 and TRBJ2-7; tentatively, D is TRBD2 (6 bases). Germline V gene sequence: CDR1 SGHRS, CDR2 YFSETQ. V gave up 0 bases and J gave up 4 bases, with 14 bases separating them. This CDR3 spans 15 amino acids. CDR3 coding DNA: TGCGCCAGCAGCTTGGCATTGGACGGGAGTTACGAGCAGTACTTC. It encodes CASSLALDGSYEQYF.

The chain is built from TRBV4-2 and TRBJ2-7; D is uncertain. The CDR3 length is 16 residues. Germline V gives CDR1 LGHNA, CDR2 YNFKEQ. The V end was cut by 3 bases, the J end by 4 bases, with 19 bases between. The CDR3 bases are TGTGCCAGCAGCCATGACGTGCGACAAGTCTCGTACGAGCAGTACTTC. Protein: CASSHDVRQVSYEQYF.

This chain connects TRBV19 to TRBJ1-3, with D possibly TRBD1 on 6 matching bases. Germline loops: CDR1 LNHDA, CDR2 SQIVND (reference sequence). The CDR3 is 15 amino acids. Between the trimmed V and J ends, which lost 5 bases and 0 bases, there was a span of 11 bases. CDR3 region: CASSRGAGSGNTIYF. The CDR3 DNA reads TGTGCCAGTAGTCGGGGGGCTGGCTCTGGAAACACCATATATTTT.

Here the CDR3 reads CASSLGADTQYF. CDR3 nucleotides: TGTGCCAGCAGCTTGGGAGCAGATACGCAGTATTTT. The chain is built from TRBV13 and TRBJ2-3; TRBD2 might be the D (5 bases). The germline V gene encodes CDR1 PRHDT and CDR2 FYEKMQ (reference sequence). The ends were cut back, 3 bases at V and 4 bases at J, with 5 bases in the middle. This CDR3 spans 12 amino acids.

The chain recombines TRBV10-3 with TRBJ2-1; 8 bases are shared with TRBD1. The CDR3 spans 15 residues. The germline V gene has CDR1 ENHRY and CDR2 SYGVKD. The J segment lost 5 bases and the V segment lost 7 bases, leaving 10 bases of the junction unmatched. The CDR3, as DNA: TGTGCCATCAACCACCCGGACAGGGTTGACAATGAGCAGTTCTTC. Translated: CAINHPDRVDNEQFF.

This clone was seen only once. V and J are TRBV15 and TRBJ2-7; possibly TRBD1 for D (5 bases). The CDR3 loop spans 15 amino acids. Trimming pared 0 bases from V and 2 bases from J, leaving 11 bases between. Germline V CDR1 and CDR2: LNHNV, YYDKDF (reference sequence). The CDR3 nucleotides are TGTGCCACCAGCAGAGAAGGGGAACTAACCTACGAGCAGTACTTC. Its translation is CATSREGELTYEQYF.

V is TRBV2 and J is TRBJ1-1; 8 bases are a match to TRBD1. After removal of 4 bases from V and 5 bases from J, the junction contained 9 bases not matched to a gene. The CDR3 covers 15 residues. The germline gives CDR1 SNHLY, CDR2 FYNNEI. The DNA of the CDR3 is TGTGCCAGCAGTGTGGCAGGGGGCCGGTGGACTGAAGCTTTCTTT. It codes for CASSVAGGRWTEAFF.

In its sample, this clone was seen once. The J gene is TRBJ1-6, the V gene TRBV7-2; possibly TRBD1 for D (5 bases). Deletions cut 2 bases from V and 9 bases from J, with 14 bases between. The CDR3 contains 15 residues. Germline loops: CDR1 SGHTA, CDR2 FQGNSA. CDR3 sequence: CASSLSDGGISPLHF. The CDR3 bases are TGTGCCAGCAGCTTATCCGACGGGGGAATTTCACCCCTCCACTTT. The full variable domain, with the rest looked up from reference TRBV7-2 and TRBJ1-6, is GAGVSQSPSNKVTEKGKDVELRCDPISGHTALYWYRQSLGQGLEFLIYFQGNSAPDKSGLPSDRFSAERTGGSVSTLTIQRTQQEDSAVYLCASSLSDGGISPLHFGNGTRLTVT.

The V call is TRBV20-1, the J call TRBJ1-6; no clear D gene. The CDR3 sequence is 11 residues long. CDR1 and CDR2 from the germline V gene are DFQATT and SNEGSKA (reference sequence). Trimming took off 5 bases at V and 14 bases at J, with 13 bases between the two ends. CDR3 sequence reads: CSAEEGRTLHF. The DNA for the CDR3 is TGCAGTGCTGAGGAGGGTAGGACCCTCCACTTT.

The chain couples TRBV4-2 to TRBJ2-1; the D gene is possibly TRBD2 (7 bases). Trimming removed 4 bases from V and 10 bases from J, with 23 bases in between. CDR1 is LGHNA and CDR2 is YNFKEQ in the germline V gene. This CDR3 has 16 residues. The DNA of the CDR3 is TGTGCCAGCAGCCTGCGACGCGGGGGCGGGTCGGGGGAGCAGTTCTTC. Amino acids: CASSLRRGGGSGEQFF.

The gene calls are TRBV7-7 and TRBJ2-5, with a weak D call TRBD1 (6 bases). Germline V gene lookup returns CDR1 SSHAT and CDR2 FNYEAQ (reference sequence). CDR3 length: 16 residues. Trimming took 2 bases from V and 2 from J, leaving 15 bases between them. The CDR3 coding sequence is TGTGCCAGCAGCTTAAGGGCTCGGACAGAGCAAGAGACCCAGTACTTC. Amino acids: CASSLRARTEQETQYF.

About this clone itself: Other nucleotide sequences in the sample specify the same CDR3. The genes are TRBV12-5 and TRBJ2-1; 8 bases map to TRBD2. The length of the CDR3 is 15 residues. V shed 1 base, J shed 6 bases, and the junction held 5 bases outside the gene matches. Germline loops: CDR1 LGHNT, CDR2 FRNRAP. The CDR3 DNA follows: TGTGCTAGTGGTTTGGGGACGGGGGGGAGCAATGAGCAGTTCTTC. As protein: CASGLGTGGSNEQFF.